This TCR beta chain was retrieved from a study of CD8 T cells in Susac syndrome. After extraction with the RNeasy kit, roughly 0.45 to 1 ug of the RNA was reverse transcribed using random hexamers. TCRdb re-called the immunoSEQ multiplex PCR reads through MiXCR, storing one row per CDR3 protein. The sample lists more than 70,000 distinct CDR3 sequences, 90% to 95% occurring once. The V and J ends lost 1 base and 5 bases respectively, with 7 bases between them. Germline CDR1 and CDR2: SGHDN and FVKESK. CDR3 length: 13 residues. This sequence was found in a human donor with multiple sclerosis. Material for sequencing was CD8+ T cells from PBMCs. J is TRBJ2-3 and V is TRBV14; D may be TRBD1 (5 bases). In DNA, the CDR3 is TGTGCCAGCAGCCAAGTTCAGGGAGATACGCAGTATTTT. It is translated as CASSQVQGDTQYF.